This T cell receptor (beta chain) is drawn from a study of T-cell memory formation after mild COVID-19. Study findings and constraints: The study found balanced CD4/CD8 in clones contracting day 15 to 85 and a CD4+ lean in later expanders.

Ten or more counts support this clonotype. Its specificity is unknown. TCRdb reanalysed the 5' RACE reads using MiXCR and keeps one entry per CDR3 protein. The sample consists of 70,000 to 95,000 distinct CDR3 sequences, around 13% of them appearing once. The CDR3 totals 12 residues. The V gene's germline CDR1 is SGHTA and CDR2 FQGTGA. Trimming stripped 3 bases from V and 11 bases from J, with 13 bases between. Sequenced sample: PBMCs or a T cell subset sorted from them (not recorded which). This chain joins TRBV7-3 and TRBJ1-1; weak D call: TRBD1 (5 bases). This TCR derives from a man younger than 30 who had mild COVID-19 (a few samples of this study predate the infection). Cell type and time point are not known. The CDR3, as DNA: TGTGCCAGCAGCTTGGGGCAGGGTGAGGCTTTCTTT. The encoded protein is CASSLGQGEAFF.